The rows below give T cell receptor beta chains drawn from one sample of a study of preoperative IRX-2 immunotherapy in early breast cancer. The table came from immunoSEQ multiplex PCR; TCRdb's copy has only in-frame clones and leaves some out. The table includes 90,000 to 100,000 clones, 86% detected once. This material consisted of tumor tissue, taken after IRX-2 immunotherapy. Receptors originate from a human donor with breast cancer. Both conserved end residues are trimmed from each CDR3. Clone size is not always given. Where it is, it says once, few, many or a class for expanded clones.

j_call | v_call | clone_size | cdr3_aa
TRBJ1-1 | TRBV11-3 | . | ASSSKDTINTEAF
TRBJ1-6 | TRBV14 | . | ASSKQGYSPLH
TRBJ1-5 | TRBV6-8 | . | ASSYRNGIGSNQPQH
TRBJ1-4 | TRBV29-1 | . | SVVPDVGALGGEKLF
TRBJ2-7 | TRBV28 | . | ASSPPAQGRTGQY
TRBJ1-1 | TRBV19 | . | ASRAETRNTEAF
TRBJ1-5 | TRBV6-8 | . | ASSAKQSHQPQH
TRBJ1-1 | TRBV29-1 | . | SGSQGATEAF
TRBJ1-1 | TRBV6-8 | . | ASSQGASSEAF
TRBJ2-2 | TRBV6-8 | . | ASSYWTTNTGELF
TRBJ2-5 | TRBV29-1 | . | SVSIAGGSGTQY
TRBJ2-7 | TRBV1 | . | ASSQDRYSYEQY
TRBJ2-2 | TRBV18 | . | ASSENTGELF
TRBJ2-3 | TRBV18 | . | ASSPTGTGFSDTQY
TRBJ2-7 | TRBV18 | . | ASSPNGEGEQY
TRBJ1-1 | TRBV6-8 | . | ASKKRQGGIEAF
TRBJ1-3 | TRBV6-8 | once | ASYSGAFSGNTIY
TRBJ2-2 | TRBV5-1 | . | ASSLVRDRVTGELF
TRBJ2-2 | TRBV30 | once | ACRRGPGELF
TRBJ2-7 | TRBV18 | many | ASSPYSGPYEQY
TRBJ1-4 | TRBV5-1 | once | ASSSTAAREKLF
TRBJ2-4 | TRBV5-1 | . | ASSLQEGTNIQY
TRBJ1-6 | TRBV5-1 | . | ASSLTGTGNSPLH
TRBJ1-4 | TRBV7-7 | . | ASSVLTGQGALF
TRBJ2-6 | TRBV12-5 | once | ASGPSGANVLT
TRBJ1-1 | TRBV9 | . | ASSPQGARSTEAF
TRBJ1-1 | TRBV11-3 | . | ASSFRTGVVVAF
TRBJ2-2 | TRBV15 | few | ATSRTANPTGELF
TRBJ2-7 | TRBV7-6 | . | ARGERQGDSYEQY
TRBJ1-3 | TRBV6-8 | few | AIRPTGGSGNTIY
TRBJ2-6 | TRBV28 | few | ASTLGQGSSGANVLT
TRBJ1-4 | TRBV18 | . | ASSPTGGVRNEKLF
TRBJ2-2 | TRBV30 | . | AWSVVGGETGELF
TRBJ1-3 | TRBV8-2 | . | ASTSRTGVGNTIY
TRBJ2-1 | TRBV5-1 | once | ASSLDGALYNEQF
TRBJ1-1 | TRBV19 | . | ASSTIVRGINTEAF
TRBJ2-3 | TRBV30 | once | AWGRAGLTDTQY
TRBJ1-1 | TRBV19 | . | ASSMGQLNTEAF
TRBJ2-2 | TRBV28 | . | ASSLWDTGELF
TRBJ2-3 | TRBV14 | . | ASSLVSDTQY
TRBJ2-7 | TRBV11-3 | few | ASSPDPGLYEQY
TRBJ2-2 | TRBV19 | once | ASSRSDRGNTGELF
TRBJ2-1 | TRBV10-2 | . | ASSDEGSEQF
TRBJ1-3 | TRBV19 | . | ASSMVGSGNTIY
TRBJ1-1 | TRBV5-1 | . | ASRLNKQGNTEAF